The next 31 T cell receptor beta chains were all read from a single sample in a study of shared clonotypes between healthy human individuals. The assay was immunoSEQ multiplex PCR, and TCRdb's table has in-frame clones only and misses some. The table includes about 710,000 clones, 72% detected once. Sequenced sample: memory CD4+ T cells sorted from blood. The sample's subset: CD45RA-negative fraction. Source of these receptors: a woman in her 30s in good health.

The chain has TRBV2 and TRBJ2-5; D could derive from TRBD1 or TRBD2 (5 bases each). The CDR3 covers 15 residues. Germline V gene lookup returns CDR1 SNHLY and CDR2 FYNNEI. Trimming took 4 bases from V and 0 from J, leaving 12 bases between them. The DNA for the CDR3 is TGTGCCAGCAGTGGGGGACGCCGATACCAAGAGACCCAGTACTTC. This encodes CASSGGRRYQETQYF.

The chain is built from TRBV5-6 and TRBJ2-3, with D uncertain. The length of the CDR3 is 13 residues. The V gene lost 1 base and the J gene lost 3 bases, with 6 bases spanning the gap. CDR1 SGHDT and CDR2 YYEEEE come from the germline V gene. The CDR3 region is CASSLIATDTQYF. The CDR3 nucleotides read TGTGCCAGCAGCTTGATAGCAACAGATACGCAGTATTTT. The full variable domain, with the rest looked up from reference TRBV5-6 and TRBJ2-3, is DAGVTQSPTHLIKTRGQQVTLRCSPKSGHDTVSWYQQALGQGPQFIFQYYEEEERQRGNFPDRFSGHQFPNYSSELNVNALLLGDSALYLCASSLIATDTQYFGPGTRLTVL.

This clone has ten or more counts. This chain uses TRBV7-9 with TRBJ2-7; possibly TRBD1 for D (5 bases). The germline V gene has CDR1 SEHNR and CDR2 FQNEAQ (reference sequence). The CDR3 runs 14 residues. V was cut by 4 bases and J by 2 bases, with 12 bases left in between. The DNA for the CDR3 is TGTGCCAGCAGCTCGGCTGGGGCGGCCTACGAGCAGTACTTC. This sequence encodes CASSSAGAAYEQYF.

The chain joins TRBV6-5 to TRBJ1-2; no clear D. Germline V CDR1 and CDR2: MNHEY, SVGAGI. Trimming shortened V by 3 bases and J by 3 bases, and 17 bases separated the two germline ends. There are 16 residues in the CDR3. The CDR3, as DNA: TGTGCCAGCAGTTATGACTACATGGGAAGGGACTATGGCTACACCTTC. This encodes CASSYDYMGRDYGYTF.

The chain uses TRBV7-9 and TRBJ1-1, with D possibly TRBD1 on 6 matching bases. This CDR3 contains 14 residues. The germline V and J ends were trimmed by 4 bases and 1 base, with 10 bases remaining between them. The V gene's germline CDR1 is SEHNR and CDR2 FQNEAQ (reference sequence). The CDR3, as DNA: TGTGCCAGCAGCTGGGACAACCCGAACACTGAAGCTTTCTTT. Encoded protein: CASSWDNPNTEAFF.

This clone was seen a few times. The chain employs TRBV2 and TRBJ2-7; D is unclear. Germline V gives CDR1 SNHLY, CDR2 FYNNEI. This CDR3 spans 17 amino acids. V shed 3 bases and J shed 7 bases, with 25 bases lying between them. Written as DNA, the CDR3 is TGTGCCAGCAGTGATCCCGGTGGGCGGTCCGATTCCTGGGAGCAGTACTTC. Residues: CASSDPGGRSDSWEQYF.

Only a few counts were recorded for this clone. Other DNA sequences within the sample encode an identical CDR3. J is TRBJ2-1 and V is TRBV4-2, with 7 bases fitting TRBD2. Germline loops: CDR1 LGHNA, CDR2 YNFKEQ. The CDR3 sequence is 14 residues long. V gave up 4 bases and J gave up 5 bases; unmatched junction bases: 5. The CDR3 sequence is CASSRGGGNNEQFF. CDR3 nucleotides: TGTGCCAGCAGCCGGGGGGGAGGGAACAATGAGCAGTTCTTC.

The CDR3, as DNA: TGTGCCAGCAGTGGCGGGACAGGCGTTATGAGTGTAGATGGCTACACCTTC. The encoded protein is CASSGGTGVMSVDGYTF. This chain uses TRBV25-1 with TRBJ1-2; 8 bases fit TRBD1. Germline assignment: CDR1 MGHDK and CDR2 SYGVNS. V dropped 4 bases and J dropped 6; count of bases not matched to a gene: 16. The CDR3 is made up of 17 amino acids.

The rearrangement uses TRBV29-1 and TRBJ2-3; 12 bases match TRBD2. The germline V gene encodes CDR1 SQVTM and CDR2 ANQGSEA. V lost 0 bases and J lost 12; bases outside the gene matches: 4. This CDR3 spans 13 amino acids. The CDR3 protein is CSVEDRTSGVQYF. CDR3 sequence (DNA): TGCAGCGTTGAAGACAGGACTAGCGGGGTACAGTATTTT.

Worth noting for this clone: Germline and junction disagree at one end, which may indicate a read error. CDR3 nucleotides: TGTGCCAGCAGCATAGCGGGGGCACAAGAGACCCAGTACTTC. It is translated as CASSIAGAQETQYF. This chain joins TRBV7-9 and TRBJ2-5; TRBD2 agrees at 9 bases. The CDR3 consists of 14 residues. Germline lookup yields CDR1 SEHNR and CDR2 FQNEAQ (reference sequence).

The chain uses TRBV10-1 and TRBJ1-4; weak D call: TRBD1 (6 bases). Per germline, CDR1 WNHNN and CDR2 SYGVQD (reference sequence). This CDR3 region has 13 residues. Deletions cut 10 bases from V and 8 bases from J, with 17 bases between. The CDR3 region is CATLYREDEKLFF. The CDR3 DNA reads as TGCGCCACGCTTTACAGGGAGGACGAAAAACTGTTTTTT.

The J gene is TRBJ2-3, the V gene TRBV25-1; TRBD2 matches at 11 bases. This CDR3 region has 17 residues. The germline V gene has CDR1 MGHDK and CDR2 SYGVNS. V gave up 4 bases and J gave up 7 bases; unmatched junction bases: 13. The CDR3 DNA is TGTGCCAGCAGTGCCCACCTTTCTAGCGGGAGGCCCTATACGCAGTATTTT. Protein product: CASSAHLSSGRPYTQYF.

This clone has only a few counts. The chain couples TRBV7-9 to TRBJ1-1; TRBD1 matches 7 bases. CDR1 is SEHNR, CDR2 FQNEAQ, per germline (reference sequence). Losses at the gene ends were 4 bases for V and 7 bases for J; bases not matched to a gene: 9. This CDR3 region has 14 residues. This CDR3 reads CASSYDRVPYEAFF. DNA of the CDR3: TGTGCCAGCAGCTATGACAGGGTTCCGTATGAAGCTTTCTTT.

J is TRBJ1-4 and V is TRBV4-1; TRBD1 is a possible D gene (6 bases). The V end was cut by 1 base, the J end by 8 bases, with 14 bases between. The germline V gene encodes CDR1 MGHRA and CDR2 YSYEKL. This CDR3 comprises 15 residues. The CDR3 loop reads CASSQGLQGREKLFF. Written as DNA, the CDR3 is TGCGCCAGCAGCCAAGGGTTACAGGGAAGGGAAAAACTGTTTTTT.

The rearrangement uses TRBV12-5 and TRBJ2-2; D possibly corresponds to TRBD2 (6 bases). CDR3 length equals 16 residues. V lost 2 bases, J lost 4 bases, and 14 bases lay in between. Germline V gene lookup returns CDR1 LGHNT and CDR2 FRNRAP. The CDR3 spells CASGLIGGIGTGELFF. The CDR3, as DNA: TGTGCTAGTGGTTTGATAGGCGGGATAGGCACCGGGGAGCTGTTTTTT.

With regard to this clone: The same CDR3 also results from other DNA sequences found in this sample. The chain combines TRBV2 with TRBJ1-5; D gene uncertain. Germline V gene sequence: CDR1 SNHLY, CDR2 FYNNEI. There are 15 residues in the CDR3. The V end lost 4 bases, the J end lost 0 bases, and 10 bases lay between the germline ends. The CDR3 bases are TGTGCCAGCAGTGGTCAACCTTCTAGCAATCAGCCCCAGCATTTT. Translation gives CASSGQPSSNQPQHF.

This rearrangement joins TRBV28 to TRBJ1-5, with D perhaps TRBD1 (5 bases). V was pared by 2 bases and J by 7 bases, with 6 bases between. The germline V gene has CDR1 MDHEN and CDR2 SYDVKM. This CDR3 is 12 amino acids long. CDR3 bases: TGTGCCAGCAGTTTAAGGGGCCAGCCCCAGCATTTT. Residues: CASSLRGQPQHF.

The chain combines TRBV7-6 with TRBJ1-4, with D tentatively TRBD1 (5 bases). Between the trimmed V and J ends, which lost 1 base and 5 bases, there was a span of 11 bases. Germline values: CDR1 SGHVS, CDR2 FNYEAQ. The CDR3 loop spans 15 amino acids. CDR3 sequence reads: CASSLDQGGNEKLFF. CDR3 nucleotide sequence: TGTGCCAGCAGCTTAGATCAGGGTGGGAATGAAAAACTGTTTTTT.

This clone was seen a few times. Other DNA sequences within the sample encode an identical CDR3. The V call is TRBV7-2, the J call TRBJ2-1; unclear D gene. V lost 1 base, J lost 2 bases, and 9 bases lay in between. The CDR3 runs to 15 residues. CDR1 SGHTA and CDR2 FQGNSA come from the germline V gene. CDR3 DNA: TGTGCCAGCAGCTTAGGGTCAAGGGCCTACAATGAGCAGTTCTTC. Amino acid sequence: CASSLGSRAYNEQFF.

The rearrangement joins TRBV21-1 to TRBJ1-1; the D call in the table, TRBD1, was not verified against the DNA. TRBV21-1 is reported as a pseudogene. The length of the CDR3 is 15 residues. The CDR3, as DNA: TGTGCCAGCAGCAAATTGACTGGGGCACAGGCCGAAGCTTTCTTT. As protein: CASSKLTGAQAEAFF.

The genes are TRBV10-3 and TRBJ2-3; D ambiguous. The CDR3 totals 14 residues. V shed 4 bases and J shed 1 base, with 9 bases lying between them. Germline CDR1 and CDR2: ENHRY and SYGVKD. The CDR3 DNA reads TGTGCCATCAGTGCAGTTTACCGCACAGATACGCAGTATTTT. Amino acid sequence: CAISAVYRTDTQYF.

Worth noting for this clone: A much more abundant neighbour one base away suggests this may be a read error. The sample has other DNA sequences that encode this CDR3 too. The CDR3 here is CASSPTSGTDTQYF. DNA of the CDR3: TGTGCCAGCAGCCCGACTAGCGGCACAGATACGCAGTATTTT. The chain employs TRBV7-7 and TRBJ2-3; the match to TRBD2 covers 8 bases. The CDR3 is 14 amino acids. Trimming at V came to 5 bases and at J to 1 base, leaving 2 bases not matched to a gene. The germline V gene has CDR1 SSHAT and CDR2 FNYEAQ (reference sequence).

V and J are TRBV7-9 and TRBJ1-4; the D gene is possibly TRBD1 (5 bases). Germline V gene data show CDR1 as SEHNR and CDR2 as FQNEAQ (reference sequence). The CDR3 spans 13 residues. Between the trimmed V and J ends, which lost 6 bases and 5 bases, there was a span of 10 bases. CDR3 sequence (DNA): TGTGCCAGCAGGTCCAGGGAAAATGAAAAACTGTTTTTT. Its protein product is CASRSRENEKLFF.

This chain links TRBV4-2 with TRBJ2-5; 10 nucleotides agree with TRBD2. Trimming removed 0 bases from V and 5 bases from J; junction bases left unmatched: 12. Germline V lookup: CDR1 LGHNA, CDR2 YNFKEQ. The CDR3 runs to 18 residues. Here the CDR3 reads CASSQDGIALAGDETQYF. The DNA of the CDR3 is TGTGCCAGCAGCCAAGATGGGATAGCGCTAGCGGGAGATGAGACCCAGTACTTC.

This chain uses TRBV18 with TRBJ1-5; tentative D call: TRBD1 (5 bases). Between the trimmed V and J ends, which lost 1 base and 4 bases, there was a span of 11 bases. CDR3 length equals 15 residues. Looked up from germline, CDR1 is KGHSH and CDR2 is LQKENI. CDR3 in amino acids: CASSPRMGENQPQHF. CDR3 in DNA: TGTGCCAGCTCACCACGAATGGGGGAGAATCAGCCCCAGCATTTT.

The genes are TRBV5-1 and TRBJ2-7, with D tentatively TRBD1 (6 bases). The CDR3 runs 14 residues. Trimming took 2 bases from V and 5 from J, leaving 14 bases between them. CDR1 and CDR2 from the germline V gene are SGHRS and YFSETQ. This chain's CDR3 is CASSLEQGGDEQYF. Here the CDR3 DNA reads TGCGCCAGCAGCTTAGAACAGGGCGGTGACGAGCAGTACTTC.

This chain links TRBV9 with TRBJ2-5; 7 positions match TRBD1. The end of the DNA aligns better with TRBJ2-7, so the J call may be wrong. The CDR3 has 15 residues. CDR1 is SGDLS, CDR2 YYNGEE, per germline. The CDR3 sequence: CASSAPGQMTYEQYF. The CDR3 DNA follows: TGTGCCAGCAGCGCGCCGGGACAGATGACCTACGAGCAGTACTTC.

V usage is TRBV18 and J usage is TRBJ2-6; TRBD2 is a possible D gene (6 bases). V lost 3 bases to trimming and J lost 2 bases, with 8 bases between them. In germline, CDR1 is KGHSH, CDR2 LQKENI. The CDR3 is 15 amino acids. CDR3: CASSPSGAGANVLTF. Here the CDR3 DNA reads TGTGCCAGCTCACCTTCGGGGGCTGGGGCCAACGTCCTGACTTTC. The variable domain in full, with the rest retrieved from reference TRBV18 and TRBJ2-6, is NAGVMQNPRHLVRRRGQEARLRCSPMKGHSHVYWYRQLPEEGLKFMVYLQKENIIDESGMPKERFSAEFPKEGPSILRIQQVVRGDSAAYFCASSPSGAGANVLTFGAGSRLTVL.

The V gene is TRBV5-1, the J gene TRBJ1-3, with a tentative D call TRBD1 (5 bases). Trimming shortened V by 4 bases and J by 4 bases, and 15 bases separated the two germline ends. CDR3 length: 15 amino acids. Germline V CDR1 and CDR2: SGHRS, YFSETQ. The CDR3 DNA reads as TGCGCCAGCAGCCCCCTTCAGGGCTCCGGAAACACCATATATTTT. It specifies CASSPLQGSGNTIYF.

The chain has TRBV28 and TRBJ2-1; 7 nucleotides align to TRBD1. Germline V lookup: CDR1 MDHEN, CDR2 SYDVKM. J was trimmed by 4 bases and V by 2 bases; bases with no gene match: 2. This CDR3 comprises 14 residues. The CDR3 DNA reads as TGTGCCAGCAGTTTAACAGGGGAATACAATGAGCAGTTCTTC. This translates into CASSLTGEYNEQFF.

The V call is TRBV14, the J call TRBJ2-6, with no clear D. The CDR3 runs to 17 residues. CDR1 is SGHDN and CDR2 is FVKESK in the germline V gene. V was pared by 0 bases and J by 0 bases, with 9 bases between. The CDR3 DNA reads TGTGCCAGCAGCCAAGAAAGGACCCACTCTGGGGCCAACGTCCTGACTTTC. The encoded protein is CASSQERTHSGANVLTF.